This TCR beta chain was profiled in a study of T cell responses to AZD1222 COVID-19 vaccine. Regarding the study as a whole: Rises in breadth and depth of Spike-specific TCRs came after two AZD1222 doses. Repertoires were sampled only after the peak T cell response.

To note about this clone: The antigen is not known.

This table comes from immunoSEQ multiplex PCR, and its TCRdb copy is limited to in-frame clones, with some not included. The table includes around 250,000 clones, approximately 93% detected once. Germline CDR1 SGHKS, CDR2 YYEKEE (reference sequence). The ends were cut back, 4 bases at V and 4 bases at J, with 12 bases in the middle. The CDR3 consists of 14 residues. The J gene is TRBJ1-5, the V gene TRBV5-5, with unresolved D. This clonotype was obtained from an adult in good health. Material: peripheral blood, obtained on day 0 of AZD1222 vaccination. As DNA, the CDR3 is TGTGCCAGCAGCCCCGGGCGTTTAAATCAGCCCCAGCATTTT. Its protein product is CASSPGRLNQPQHF.